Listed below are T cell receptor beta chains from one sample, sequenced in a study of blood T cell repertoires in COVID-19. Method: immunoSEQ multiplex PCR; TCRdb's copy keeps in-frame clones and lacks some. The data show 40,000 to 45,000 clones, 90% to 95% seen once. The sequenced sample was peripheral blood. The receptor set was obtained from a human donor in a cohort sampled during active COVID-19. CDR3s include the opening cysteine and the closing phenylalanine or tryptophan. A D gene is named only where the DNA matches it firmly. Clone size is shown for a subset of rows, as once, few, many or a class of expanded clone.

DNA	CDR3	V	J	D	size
TGTGCCAGCAGCCAAGACAAGTACAATGAGCAGTTCTTC	CASSQDKYNEQFF	TRBV6-5	TRBJ2-1	-	-
TGTGCCAGCAGTTCAACGCCTCAACAGGGGGCGGGTGGCTACACCTTC	CASSSTPQQGAGGYTF	TRBV27	TRBJ1-2	TRBD1	once
TGTGCCAGCACCCCCGGCGGGGGATACGGGGAGCTGTTTTTT	CASTPGGGYGELFF	TRBV28	TRBJ2-2	TRBD2	-
TGTGCCAGCAGCTCAGAGGACAGCCACGCAAGCACAGATACGCAGTATTTT	CASSSEDSHASTDTQYF	TRBV13	TRBJ2-3	-	-
TGTGCCAGCAGTTACGACGGGAGGGCTCAGTTCTTC	CASSYDGRAQFF	TRBV6-2/TRBV6-3	TRBJ2-1	TRBD2	-
TGTGCCAGTAGTCAAACTAGCAGCTCCTACAATGAGCAGTTCTTC	CASSQTSSSYNEQFF	TRBV19	TRBJ2-1	-	once
TGTGCCAGCAGTTCGGGACTAGCGGGAGGACCGTCCTACAATGAGCAGTTCTTC	CASSSGLAGGPSYNEQFF	TRBV28	TRBJ2-1	TRBD2	-
TGTGCCAGCAGCGATGGACTACCTTACAATGAGCAGTTCTTC	CASSDGLPYNEQFF	TRBV9	TRBJ2-1	-	-
TGCGCCAGCAGCCGCCCGGGACTAGATCGCTTGAGGTGCACAGATACGCAGTATTTT	CASSRPGLDRLRCTDTQYF	TRBV4-3	TRBJ2-3	TRBD2	-
TGCGCCAGCAGCTTAAGGACTAGCGGGAGTTGGTTTGGTGAGCAGTTCTTC	CASSLRTSGSWFGEQFF	TRBV5-1	TRBJ2-1	TRBD2	-
TGTGCCAGCAGCTTAGCGTGGGGGACAGGGGCCGAGCAGTACTTC	CASSLAWGTGAEQYF	TRBV7-2	TRBJ2-7	TRBD1	-
TGTGCCAGCAGCTGGGGACAGGGGGCTCACGACGAGCAGTACTTC	CASSWGQGAHDEQYF	TRBV7-9	TRBJ2-7	TRBD1	-
TGTGCCAGCAGTCAAATCCGGACAGGGCCAAACTATGGCTACACCTTC	CASSQIRTGPNYGYTF	TRBV27	TRBJ1-2	TRBD1	-
TGTGCCAGCAGTTCCCCGGGACAGGGGGTATACGAGCAGTACTTC	CASSSPGQGVYEQYF	TRBV2	TRBJ2-7	TRBD1	-
TGCGCCAGCAGCCCGGGACTAGCGGGAGTAGGCTACAATGAGCAGTTCTTC	CASSPGLAGVGYNEQFF	TRBV4-1	TRBJ2-1	TRBD2	-
TGTGCCAGCAGTACCCGGGGACTAGCGTACACAGATACGCAGTATTTT	CASSTRGLAYTDTQYF	TRBV6-2/TRBV6-3	TRBJ2-3	TRBD2	-